The rows below give T cell receptor beta chains drawn from one sample of a study of identical twins. In TCRdb, the 5' RACE reads were re-called with MiXCR into one record per CDR3 protein. The repertoire includes around 480,000 distinct CDR3 sequences, about 14% of them detected once, and about 0.53% sits in the top ten. These same data were also listed under a study on yellow fever vaccine responses in identical twins.

Sequencing used CD4+ T cells sorted from blood. The receptors were gathered from a woman aged 18-30 years in good health. The CDR3 runs from the conserved cysteine through the conserved F or W. Each record gives: J gene, clone size, D gene, V gene, CDR3 DNA, CDR3 protein. The D gene is left open where the match is weak. Size is stated for part of the rows, as once, few or many counts, or as a class when the clone is expanded.

TRBJ2-3 few NA TRBV6-2/TRBV6-3 TGTGCCAGCAGTTACGGATGGACGGGAGTGGCAGATACGCAGTATTTT CASSYGWTGVADTQYF
TRBJ2-7 NA TRBD1 TRBV6-5 TGTGCCAGCAGTTTCACCGGGACAGGGCTCGTAAACGAGCAGTACTTC CASSFTGTGLVNEQYF
TRBJ1-5 few NA TRBV12-3/TRBV12-4 TGTGCCAGCAGTTTAGACAGGGCCCCCAATCAGCCCCAGCATTTT CASSLDRAPNQPQHF
TRBJ1-6 NA NA TRBV6-5 TGTGCCAGCAGTTACTCAGAAACCTATAATTCACCCCTCCACTTT CASSYSETYNSPLHF
TRBJ2-6 NA NA TRBV10-3 TGTGCCATCAGTGATGTACGGGGTCCTGGGGCCAACGTCCTGACTTTC CAISDVRGPGANVLTF
TRBJ2-1 few TRBD2 TRBV2 TGTGCCAGCAGTGTGGGACTAGCGTTTGGTGAGCAGTTCTTC CASSVGLAFGEQFF
TRBJ2-2 many NA TRBV20-1 TGCAGTGCTAGTGGGTCCGGGGAGCTGTTTTTT CSASGSGELFF
TRBJ2-1 many NA TRBV5-1 TGCGCCAGCTTAGCTGTGGGTAGTATGAATGAGCAGTTCTTC CASLAVGSMNEQFF
TRBJ2-7 few TRBD1 TRBV20-1 TGCAGTGCTGAACCCCCCGACAGGGCCTCCTACGAGCAGTACTTC CSAEPPDRASYEQYF
TRBJ2-7 few NA TRBV4-3 TGCGCCAGCAGCCAAGATTATGAAGTCTACGAGCAGTACTTC CASSQDYEVYEQYF
TRBJ1-1 NA NA TRBV6-2/TRBV6-3 TGTGCCAGCAGTTACGGGGGGGACACCATGAACACTGAAGCTTTCTTT CASSYGGDTMNTEAFF
TRBJ2-1 NA NA TRBV12-3/TRBV12-4 TGTGCCAGCAGTTTAGAAGTCGGTACCTACAATGAGCAGTTCTTC CASSLEVGTYNEQFF
TRBJ2-1 NA TRBD2 TRBV3-1 TGTGCCAGCAGCCCAGCGGGGACGGGGGATGAGCAGTTCTTC CASSPAGTGDEQFF
TRBJ2-5 NA NA TRBV27 TGTGCCAGCACCCCCCGATACAGGGAGGGAGCAGAGACCCAGTACTTC CASTPRYREGAETQYF
TRBJ1-2 NA NA TRBV19 TGTGCCATTCGAGACGACGGCCGAGCTAACTATGGCTACACCTTC CAIRDDGRANYGYTF
TRBJ2-3 many TRBD1 TRBV24-1 TGTGCCACCGGACAGGGAACAGATACGCAGTATTTT CATGQGTDTQYF
TRBJ1-1 many NA TRBV21-1 TGTGCCAGCAGCAAAGCGACCTCCGGGGGACAAAACACTGAAGCTTTCTTT CASSKATSGGQNTEAFF
TRBJ2-2 NA TRBD2 TRBV7-6 TGTGCCAGCAGCTTAGCGCAAAACAGCGGGGGGGCTTTTCGCTCCGGGGAGCTGTTTTTT CASSLAQNSGGAFRSGELFF
TRBJ1-5 NA NA TRBV30 TGTGCCTGGAGGCAGGGATCGTCGGAGCCCCAGCATTTT CAWRQGSSEPQHF
TRBJ2-5 many TRBD1 TRBV6-1 TGTGCCAGCAGAACCGGGACAGGGGTAGAGACCCAGTACTTC CASRTGTGVETQYF
TRBJ1-3 few TRBD1 TRBV5-1 TGCGCCAGCAGCCTGGGACAGGGAAACACCATATATTTT CASSLGQGNTIYF
TRBJ2-1 few TRBD2 TRBV23-1 TGCGCCAGCAGTCAATCATCCAAAAGGACTAGCGGGGGGGATAACGAGCAGTTCTTC CASSQSSKRTSGGDNEQFF